The T cell receptor (beta chain) described here comes from a study of CD8+ T cells in alopecia areata. Study-level points and caveats: Normal skin's resident alphabeta T cells are also sequenced in scalp samples. In scalp, tofacitinib significantly decreased clonality and expanded CD8+ clones among the top 100.

Extracted RNA was reverse transcribed, and the resulting cDNA served as sequencing template. Profiled with immunoSEQ multiplex PCR; TCRdb holds only in-frame clones, not every one. The table has 120,000 or so clones, 60% to 65% seen once. Concerning this clone: Antigen: not known.

V was clipped by 1 base and J by 6 bases, with 4 bases between them. The CDR3 sequence is 12 residues long. Germline lookup yields CDR1 MGHRA and CDR2 YSYEKL. Treatment given: oral pan-JAK inhibitor, 5-10 mg twice daily. Peripheral blood and lesional scalp punch biopsies were taken from alopecia areata patients. The sample in question was CD4+ T cells sorted from blood, obtained at week 4, from a patient treated with tofacitinib. The receptor comes from a human donor with alopecia areata. J is TRBJ2-1 and V is TRBV4-1; D call uncertain. The DNA for the CDR3 is TGCGCCAGCAGCCAAGTGACCAATGAGCAGTTCTTC. Residues: CASSQVTNEQFF.